A single sample is the source of the 32 T cell receptor beta chains below, sequenced in a study of CD8 T cells in Susac syndrome. After extraction with the RNeasy kit, roughly 0.5 to 1 ug of the RNA was reverse transcribed using random hexamers. TCRdb re-called the immunoSEQ multiplex PCR reads with MiXCR, one entry per CDR3 protein. The sample contains some 100,000 distinct CDR3 sequences, roughly 93% of which appear only once. Material for sequencing was CD4+ T cells from PBMCs. The origin of the receptors is a human donor with multiple sclerosis.

This rearrangement joins TRBV3-1 to TRBJ2-5; 8 nucleotides match TRBD2. The ends lost 1 base at V and 4 bases at J; junction bases unmatched: 8. The CDR3 spans 16 residues. In germline, CDR1 is LGHDT, CDR2 YNNKEL (reference sequence). The CDR3 reads CASSQGWRGVAETQYF. CDR3 DNA sequence: TGTGCCAGCAGCCAAGGGTGGCGGGGGGTAGCAGAGACCCAGTACTTC.

This clonotype was counted once. V usage is TRBV13 and J usage is TRBJ1-6; the match to TRBD1 covers 7 bases. With V trimmed by 0 bases and J by 10 bases, 9 bases remained unmatched. Germline V gene data show CDR1 as PRHDT and CDR2 as FYEKMQ (reference sequence). The length of the CDR3 is 16 residues. The CDR3 DNA follows: TGTGCCAGCAGCTTAGGCCGGAGACAGGGAGAATCACCCCTCCACTTT. Its protein product is CASSLGRRQGESPLHF.

The chain is built from TRBV30 and TRBJ1-1; D possibly corresponds to TRBD1 (6 bases). This CDR3 comprises 15 residues. The ends were cut back, 4 bases at V and 2 bases at J, with 17 bases in the middle. Germline V gene sequence: CDR1 GTSNPN, CDR2 SVGIG (reference sequence). The CDR3 loop reads CAWKALGRGNTEAFF. The CDR3 nucleotides are TGTGCCTGGAAGGCCCTCGGCAGGGGAAACACTGAAGCTTTCTTT.

The chain uses TRBV7-6 and TRBJ2-2; a possible D gene is TRBD1 (6 bases). Trimming stripped 5 bases from V and 3 bases from J, with 13 bases between. CDR3 length: 15 amino acids. CDR1 and CDR2 from the germline V gene are SGHVS and FNYEAQ. DNA for the CDR3: TGTGCCAGCAGCCCCGGCCCAGGGGACACCGGGGAGCTGTTTTTT. Its protein product is CASSPGPGDTGELFF.

The J gene is TRBJ2-7, the V gene TRBV4-1, with D perhaps TRBD1 (5 bases). Germline CDR1 reads MGHRA; CDR2 reads YSYEKL. Trimming shortened V by 6 bases and J by 3 bases, and 18 bases separated the two germline ends. The CDR3 length is 15 residues. The CDR3 loop reads CASREVDSRLYEQYF. CDR3 coding DNA: TGCGCCAGCAGAGAGGTCGACAGTAGACTCTACGAGCAGTACTTC.

The chain is built from TRBV6-6 and TRBJ1-2, with D possibly matching TRBD1 (5 bases). This CDR3 comprises 13 residues. V was shortened by 5 bases and J by 4 bases, with 11 bases between the two germline ends. The V gene's germline CDR1 is MNHNY and CDR2 SVGAGI (reference sequence). The chain's CDR3 is CASSQGDGYGYTF. The CDR3 DNA reads as TGTGCCAGCAGTCAGGGTGACGGCTATGGCTACACCTTC.

The V and J genes are TRBV7-9 and TRBJ2-2, with D unresolved. CDR3 length: 14 residues. V lost 5 bases, J lost 4 bases, and 11 bases lay in between. CDR1 is SEHNR, CDR2 FQNEAQ, per germline (reference sequence). This CDR3 reads CASSPIQFTGELFF. Written as DNA, the CDR3 is TGTGCCAGCAGCCCGATCCAGTTCACCGGGGAGCTGTTTTTT.

The chain has TRBV28 and TRBJ1-2, with D tentatively TRBD1 (6 bases). The CDR3 length is 18 residues. V was trimmed by 8 bases and J by 0 bases, leaving 25 bases between them. CDR1 is MDHEN and CDR2 is SYDVKM in the germline V gene. Here the CDR3 DNA reads TGTGCCAGCTGTCCTGCGGGGGCAGGGGCGATAGCTAACTATGGCTACACCTTC. Translating gives CASCPAGAGAIANYGYTF.

J is TRBJ1-5 and V is TRBV3-1, with a weak D call TRBD1 (6 bases). V shed 0 bases and J shed 7 bases, with 22 bases lying between them. The germline V gene has CDR1 LGHDT and CDR2 YNNKEL (reference sequence). This CDR3 is 18 amino acids long. This CDR3 reads CASSQELRGRPSKQPQHF. The CDR3 nucleotides are TGTGCCAGCAGCCAAGAATTGCGGGGGCGGCCATCCAAGCAGCCCCAGCATTTT.

The chain combines TRBV20-1 with TRBJ1-2, with TRBD1 matching 7 bases. The germline V gene has CDR1 DFQATT and CDR2 SNEGSKA (reference sequence). This CDR3 region has 14 residues. Trimming at V came to 1 base and at J to 11 bases, leaving 13 bases not matched to a gene. The CDR3 DNA reads as TGCAGTGCTAGAGTTGAAAGGGCAGGGGGAGGATACACCTTC. Translating it yields CSARVERAGGGYTF.

The chain employs TRBV2 and TRBJ1-6, with 7 bases matching TRBD1. The CDR3 covers 14 residues. With 6 bases clipped from V and 9 bases from J, the junction kept 8 bases outside the gene matches. Looked up from germline, CDR1 is SNHLY and CDR2 is FYNNEI. The CDR3 region has the DNA TGTGCCAGCAGCGACACAGGGGTCCCTTCACCCCTCCACTTT. Amino acid sequence: CASSDTGVPSPLHF. The full variable domain, with the rest looked up from reference TRBV2 and TRBJ1-6, is EPEVTQTPSHQVTQMGQEVILRCVPISNHLYFYWYRQILGQKVEFLVSFYNNEISEKSEIFDDQFSVERPDGSNFTLKIRSTKLEDSAMYFCASSDTGVPSPLHFGNGTRLTVT.

This chain joins TRBV18 and TRBJ2-1; perhaps TRBD2 as D (6 bases). Germline CDR1 is KGHSH and CDR2 is LQKENI. The CDR3 runs 13 residues. Trimming left V 3 bases short and J 8 bases short, with 11 bases between. CDR3 sequence reads: CASSPGDWHEQFF. The CDR3 DNA reads TGTGCCAGCTCACCCGGGGACTGGCATGAGCAGTTCTTC.

The chain has TRBV30 and TRBJ1-4; D unclear. Germline lookup yields CDR1 GTSNPN and CDR2 SVGIG (reference sequence). The V gene lost 4 bases and the J gene lost 8 bases, with 11 bases spanning the gap. The CDR3 covers 12 residues. The CDR3 sequence is CAWTRGREKLFF. As DNA, the CDR3 is TGTGCCTGGACTCGTGGGAGAGAAAAACTGTTTTTT.

This rearrangement joins TRBV18 to TRBJ2-6, with D perhaps TRBD2 (6 bases). Between the trimmed V and J ends, which lost 3 bases and 1 base, there was a span of 13 bases. The CDR3 loop spans 17 amino acids. Germline CDR1 and CDR2: KGHSH and LQKENI. CDR3 DNA: TGTGCCAGCTCACCTGCAGGACTAATTTCTGGGGCCAACGTCCTGACTTTC. Translation: CASSPAGLISGANVLTF. Together with reference TRBV18 and TRBJ2-6, the CDR3 gives the full variable domain: NAGVMQNPRHLVRRRGQEARLRCSPMKGHSHVYWYRQLPEEGLKFMVYLQKENIIDESGMPKERFSAEFPKEGPSILRIQQVVRGDSAAYFCASSPAGLISGANVLTFGAGSRLTVL.

This clonotype was counted a single time. This chain joins TRBV12-3 or TRBV12-4 and TRBJ1-1, with TRBD1 matching over 7 bases. The CDR3 spans 15 residues. V was pared by 2 bases and J by 2 bases, with 5 bases of the junction left unmatched. CDR3 bases: TGTGCCAGCAGTTTACAGGGGGGTGGAAACACTGAAGCTTTCTTT. Encoded protein: CASSLQGGGNTEAFF.

V is TRBV29-1 and J is TRBJ2-7; the D is unclear. CDR3 length: 14 amino acids. Trimming removed 6 bases at V and 1 base at J, with 16 bases between. Per the germline V gene, CDR1 is SQVTM and CDR2 is ANQGSEA. CDR3 sequence reads: CSVRGRRDSYEQYF. CDR3 bases: TGCAGCGTCCGTGGGCGAAGAGATTCCTACGAGCAGTACTTC.

The rearrangement joins TRBV6-6 to TRBJ2-5, with D tentatively TRBD2 (6 bases). Germline CDR1 reads MNHNY; CDR2 reads SVGAGI (reference sequence). With 9 bases removed from V and 0 bases from J, the gap between germline ends came to 14 bases. The CDR3 covers 14 residues. This chain's CDR3 is CASRSGVYQETQYF. The CDR3 DNA is TGTGCCAGTCGGTCGGGGGTTTACCAAGAGACCCAGTACTTC.

The rearrangement uses TRBV5-1 and TRBJ2-2; weak D call: TRBD1 (6 bases). V was clipped by 0 bases and J by 2 bases, with 11 bases between them. The CDR3 is 16 amino acids. Germline V gene sequence: CDR1 SGHRS, CDR2 YFSETQ. The CDR3: CASSLVAGTNTGELFF. As DNA, the CDR3 is TGCGCCAGCAGCTTGGTAGCAGGGACAAACACCGGGGAGCTGTTTTTT.

V is TRBV27 and J is TRBJ1-6, with D unclear. The CDR3 extends over 17 amino acids. CDR1 is MNHEY and CDR2 is SMNVEV in the germline V gene (reference sequence). Trimming took off 5 bases at V and 5 bases at J, with 19 bases between the two ends. The CDR3 sequence is CASSPSHRTVDNSPLHF. The DNA for the CDR3 is TGTGCCAGCAGTCCCTCCCACCGGACGGTTGATAATTCACCCCTCCACTTT.

This chain joins TRBV10-1 and TRBJ2-3; 7 nucleotides align to TRBD2. Germline V gene sequence: CDR1 WNHNN, CDR2 SYGVQD (reference sequence). V shed 8 bases, J shed 0 bases, and the junction held 8 bases outside the gene matches. The CDR3 runs 15 residues. CDR3 region: CASQPGGSSTDTQYF. The CDR3 nucleotides are TGCGCCAGCCAACCGGGGGGATCTAGCACAGATACGCAGTATTTT.

V and J are TRBV27 and TRBJ1-5; 7 bases are shared with TRBD1. Germline V CDR1 and CDR2: MNHEY, SMNVEV (reference sequence). This CDR3 region has 15 residues. The ends lost 7 bases at V and 2 bases at J; junction bases unmatched: 8. The CDR3 here is CASKLQGNGNQPQHF. Here the CDR3 DNA reads TGTGCCAGCAAGCTACAGGGGAATGGCAATCAGCCCCAGCATTTT.

The V call is TRBV6-2 or TRBV6-3, the J call TRBJ1-1; D not certain. The CDR3 is 15 amino acids. Germline V lookup: CDR1 MNHEY, CDR2 SVGEGT. V dropped 6 bases and J dropped 4 bases, with 18 bases sitting between them. The CDR3 DNA is TGTGCCAGCAGAAACCCGACGGCCTCGGGCACTGAAGCTTTCTTT. Translation gives CASRNPTASGTEAFF.

The chain is built from TRBV29-1 and TRBJ1-1, with TRBD1 matching over 8 bases. V was clipped by 6 bases and J by 8 bases; unmatched bases: 8. The CDR3 is 12 amino acids. Germline V gene lookup returns CDR1 SQVTM and CDR2 ANQGSEA. As DNA, the CDR3 is TGCAGCGTGGGACTAGGGACAGGAGAAGCTTTCTTT. This translates into CSVGLGTGEAFF.

This rearrangement joins TRBV7-9 to TRBJ1-6, with D possibly being TRBD1 (5 bases). Looked up from germline, CDR1 is SEHNR and CDR2 is FQNEAQ (reference sequence). The CDR3 length is 15 residues. Trimming took off 1 base at V and 7 bases at J, with 11 bases between the two ends. The CDR3 DNA reads as TGTGCCAGCAGCTTAGGTCAGGGAAAGAATTCACCCCTCCACTTT. Residues: CASSLGQGKNSPLHF.

The V call is TRBV4-1, the J call TRBJ2-6; possibly TRBD1 for D (6 bases). Trimming cost V 3 bases and J 2 bases, with 11 bases left between them. From germline, CDR1 is MGHRA and CDR2 YSYEKL. The CDR3 loop spans 16 amino acids. The CDR3 DNA follows: TGCGCCAGCAGCCATGATACAGGGACTGGGGCCAACGTCCTGACTTTC. Translation gives CASSHDTGTGANVLTF.

The chain couples TRBV9 to TRBJ2-1; 15 bases align to TRBD2. Germline lookup yields CDR1 SGDLS and CDR2 YYNGEE. With 3 bases clipped from V and 8 bases from J, the junction kept 6 bases outside the gene matches. The CDR3 has 16 amino acids. The CDR3 region has the DNA TGTGCCAGCAGCGCCAGGACTAGCGGGGGGGCCCATGAGCAGTTCTTC. Encoded protein: CASSARTSGGAHEQFF.

The chain links TRBV18 to TRBJ2-5; no reliable D call. The CDR3 contains 12 residues. Trimming pared 6 bases from V and 3 bases from J, leaving 8 bases between. Germline-derived CDR1 and CDR2 are KGHSH and LQKENI. Here the CDR3 DNA reads TGTGCCAGCTCCCCAAAAAAAGAGACCCAGTACTTC. Protein sequence: CASSPKKETQYF.

The gene calls are TRBV18 and TRBJ1-5; D is possibly TRBD1 (5 bases). In germline, CDR1 is KGHSH, CDR2 LQKENI. This CDR3 is built from 15 residues. V was shortened by 3 bases and J by 6 bases, with 15 bases between the two germline ends. Written as DNA, the CDR3 is TGTGCCAGCTCACCTCAAAAAGGGGAAACTCAGCCCCAGCATTTT. This gives the protein CASSPQKGETQPQHF.

For the CDR3, the DNA is TGTGCCAGCAGTTATAAGGGGCCGAGGAACACTGAAGCTTTCTTT. It is translated as CASSYKGPRNTEAFF. V gene TRBV6-2 or TRBV6-3 combines with J gene TRBJ1-1; D may be TRBD1 (5 bases). Trimming pared 3 bases from V and 1 base from J, leaving 12 bases between. Germline V gene data show CDR1 as MNHEY and CDR2 as SVGEGT. The CDR3 sequence is 15 residues long.

This clonotype was counted between two and nine times. The chain links TRBV29-1 to TRBJ1-1; TRBD1 agrees at 8 bases. This CDR3 is 13 amino acids long. The germline V gene has CDR1 SQVTM and CDR2 ANQGSEA. The V segment lost 7 bases and the J segment 1 base; nucleotides outside the gene matches: 5. This chain's CDR3 is CSASTGGNTEAFF. The CDR3 DNA is TGCAGCGCTTCTACAGGGGGGAACACTGAAGCTTTCTTT.

The gene calls are TRBV19 and TRBJ1-5, with D unresolved. Germline CDR1 LNHDA, CDR2 SQIVND (reference sequence). This CDR3 is 13 amino acids long. V gave up 4 bases and J gave up 5 bases, with 9 bases separating them. CDR3 sequence (DNA): TGTGCCAGTAGTACCTACACCGATCAGCCCCAGCATTTT. Protein product: CASSTYTDQPQHF. The whole variable domain, filled in from reference TRBV19 and TRBJ1-5, reads DGGITQSPKYLFRKEGQNVTLSCEQNLNHDAMYWYRQDPGQGLRLIYYSQIVNDFQKGDIAEGYSVSREKKESFPLTVTSAQKNPTAFYLCASSTYTDQPQHFGDGTRLSIL.

The chain recombines TRBV28 with TRBJ1-1; the D gene is possibly TRBD1 (6 bases). From germline, CDR1 is MDHEN and CDR2 SYDVKM. The CDR3 totals 15 residues. The V and J ends lost 3 bases and 4 bases respectively, with 15 bases between them. Here the CDR3 DNA reads TGTGCCAGCAGTTTTCGTTCAGGGGAACTCACTGAAGCTTTCTTT. Residues: CASSFRSGELTEAFF.